This TCR beta chain was profiled in a study of molecular identifiers for immune sequencing clone quantification. General observations from the study: Jurkat TCR RNA spiked in from one cell (amid some 1 million naive cells) was reportedly detectable.

Listed TCR primers and previously described methods were used for bulk TCR libraries. TCRdb independently ran MiXCR on the PCR reads; one entry per CDR3 protein. The table shows approximately 500,000 distinct CDR3 sequences, with under 30% occurring only once. The V gene's germline CDR1 is SEHNR and CDR2 FQNEAQ (reference sequence). Trimming shortened V by 9 bases and J by 6 bases, and 18 bases separated the two germline ends. This CDR3 has 13 residues. This clonotype appeared a few times. Antigen specificity is unknown. The receptor comes from a human donor in good health. Some libraries in this study had Jurkat cell RNA spiked in. The sample comprised naive CD8+ T cells from blood, with Jurkat cell RNA spiked in. Documented subset: FACS-sorted CD8+CD4-CCR7+CD45RA+ naive T cells. The chain carries TRBV7-9 and TRBJ2-7; D is ambiguous. This CDR3 is CARNSPGVLEQYF. Here the CDR3 DNA reads TGTGCCAGAAACAGTCCGGGTGTCCTCGAGCAGTACTTC.